This T cell receptor beta chain was captured in a study of cytomegalovirus exposure and HLA in healthy donors. The donors were part of the roughly 120-subject validation cohort, which stood apart from the approximately 630-subject first cohort. Method: immunoSEQ multiplex PCR; TCRdb's copy keeps in-frame clones and lacks some. This repertoire shows tens of thousands of clones, around 96% found once; its top ten account for 1.5% to 2%. This clonotype was obtained from a man in his late teens or twenties in good health and CMV-seropositive. The sample taken for sequencing was PBMCs.

This chain's CDR3 is CAENRGDTEAFF. CDR3 DNA: TGTGCCGAAAACAGGGGGGACACTGAAGCTTTCTTT. This chain uses TRBV7-9 with TRBJ1-1, with 8 positions matching TRBD1. V lost 11 bases and J lost 3; bases outside the gene matches: 5. The CDR3 loop spans 12 amino acids. Germline V gives CDR1 SEHNR, CDR2 FQNEAQ (reference sequence).